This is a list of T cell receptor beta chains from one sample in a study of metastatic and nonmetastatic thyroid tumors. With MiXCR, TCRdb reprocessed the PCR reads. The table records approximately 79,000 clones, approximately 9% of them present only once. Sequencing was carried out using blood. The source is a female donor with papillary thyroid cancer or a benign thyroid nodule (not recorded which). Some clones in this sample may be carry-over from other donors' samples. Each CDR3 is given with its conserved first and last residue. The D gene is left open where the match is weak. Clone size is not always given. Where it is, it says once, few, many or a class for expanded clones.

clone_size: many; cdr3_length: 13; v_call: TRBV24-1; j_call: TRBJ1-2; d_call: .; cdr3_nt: TGTGCCACCAGTGATTCCAGGGTCCGGGGCTACACCTTC; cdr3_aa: CATSDSRVRGYTF
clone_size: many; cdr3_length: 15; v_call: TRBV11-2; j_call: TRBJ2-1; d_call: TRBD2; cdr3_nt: TGTGCCAGCAGCCTCAGACTAGCGGACCTGGGGGAGCAGTTCTTC; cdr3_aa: CASSLRLADLGEQFF
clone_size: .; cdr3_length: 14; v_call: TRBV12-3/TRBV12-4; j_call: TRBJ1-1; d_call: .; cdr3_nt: TGTGCCAGCAGTTTTGGACCGGAACCCATGAGGGCTTTCTTT; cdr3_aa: CASSFGPEPMRAFF
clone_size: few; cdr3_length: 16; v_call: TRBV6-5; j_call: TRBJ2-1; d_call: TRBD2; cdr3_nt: TGTGCCAGCAGTTACTATACTAGCGGCCTTTACAATGAGCAGTTCTTC; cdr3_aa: CASSYYTSGLYNEQFF
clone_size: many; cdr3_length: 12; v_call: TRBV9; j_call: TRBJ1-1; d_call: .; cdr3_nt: TGTGCCAGCCAGGGGCCGAACACTGAAGCTTTCTTT; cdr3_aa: CASQGPNTEAFF
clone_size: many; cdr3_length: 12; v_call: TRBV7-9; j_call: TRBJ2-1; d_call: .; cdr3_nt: TGTGCCAGCAGGAAGATGAACAATGAGCAGTTCTTC; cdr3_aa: CASRKMNNEQFF
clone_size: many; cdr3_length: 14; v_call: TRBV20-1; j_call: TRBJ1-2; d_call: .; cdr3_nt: TGCAGTGCTAGAGCCCCGTTGGGCCAGTATGGCTACACCTTC; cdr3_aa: CSARAPLGQYGYTF
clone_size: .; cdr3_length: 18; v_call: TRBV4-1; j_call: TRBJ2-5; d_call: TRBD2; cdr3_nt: TGCGCCAGCAGCCCACTTATTGGTAGCGGGGGGAACCAAGAGACCCAGTACTTC; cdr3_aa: CASSPLIGSGGNQETQYF
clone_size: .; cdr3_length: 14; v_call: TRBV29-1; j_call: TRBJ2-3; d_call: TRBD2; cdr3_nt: TGCAGCGCTATAGGCCTAGCGGGGGGGTATACGCAGTATTTT; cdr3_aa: CSAIGLAGGYTQYF
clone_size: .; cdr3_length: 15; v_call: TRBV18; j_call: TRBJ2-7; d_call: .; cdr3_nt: TGTGCCAGCTCACCACCTGTCTGGGGGGCCGGCGAGCAGTACTTC; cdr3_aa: CASSPPVWGAGEQYF
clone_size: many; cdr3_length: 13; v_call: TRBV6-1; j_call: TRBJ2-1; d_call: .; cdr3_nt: TGTGCCAGCAGCGCGCGGGGAAACAATGAGCAGTTCTTC; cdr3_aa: CASSARGNNEQFF
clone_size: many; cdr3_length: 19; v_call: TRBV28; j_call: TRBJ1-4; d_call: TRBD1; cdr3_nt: TGTGCCAGCAGTTTACATCTCTCGGGACAGGGTATAGGGAATGAAAAACTGTTTTTT; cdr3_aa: CASSLHLSGQGIGNEKLFF
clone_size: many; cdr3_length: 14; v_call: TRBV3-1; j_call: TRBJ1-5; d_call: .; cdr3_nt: TGTGCCAGCAGCCCGGACTGGGGCAATCAGCCCCAGCATTTT; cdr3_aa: CASSPDWGNQPQHF
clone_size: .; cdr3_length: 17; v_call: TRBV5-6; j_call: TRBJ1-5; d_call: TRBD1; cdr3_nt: TGTGCCAGCAGCTTGCGACAGGGGTCGGGGTCGGATCAGCCCCAGCATTTT; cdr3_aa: CASSLRQGSGSDQPQHF
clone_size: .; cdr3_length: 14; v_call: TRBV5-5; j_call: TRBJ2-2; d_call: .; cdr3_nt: TGTGCCAGCAGCTTGGAATGGGGGGCCGGGGAGCTGTTTTTT; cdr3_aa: CASSLEWGAGELFF
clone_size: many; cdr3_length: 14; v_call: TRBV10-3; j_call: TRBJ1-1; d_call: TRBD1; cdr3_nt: TGTGCCATCAGTGTAGAGACAGGGGAAACTGAAGCTTTCTTT; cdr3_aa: CAISVETGETEAFF
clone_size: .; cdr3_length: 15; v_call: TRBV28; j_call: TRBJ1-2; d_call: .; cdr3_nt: TGTGCCAGCAGTTTATCAGGGGCGGGTAACTATGGCTACACCTTC; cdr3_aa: CASSLSGAGNYGYTF
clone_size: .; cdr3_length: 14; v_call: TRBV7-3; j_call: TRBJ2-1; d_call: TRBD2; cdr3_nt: TGTGCCAGCAGCTTTGCGGGAGCCTACAATGAGCAGTTCTTC; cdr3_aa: CASSFAGAYNEQFF
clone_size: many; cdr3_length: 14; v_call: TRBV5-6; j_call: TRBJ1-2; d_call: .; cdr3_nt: TGTGCCAGCAGCCGGAATCCCGATAAAGGTGGCTACACCTTC; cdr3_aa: CASSRNPDKGGYTF
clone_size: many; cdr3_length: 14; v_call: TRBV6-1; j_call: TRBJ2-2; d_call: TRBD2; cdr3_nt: TGTGCCAGCAGGGGACTAGTTAGAACCGGGGAGCTGTTTTTT; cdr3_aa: CASRGLVRTGELFF
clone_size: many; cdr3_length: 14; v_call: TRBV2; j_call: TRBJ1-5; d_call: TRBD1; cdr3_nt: TGTGCCAGCAGTGGAGACAGGGGAGGCCAGCCCCAGCATTTT; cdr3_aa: CASSGDRGGQPQHF
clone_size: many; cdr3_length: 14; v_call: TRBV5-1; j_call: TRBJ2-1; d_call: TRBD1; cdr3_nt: TGCGCCAGCAGCCGGGACAGGGGCGGCCGTGAGCAGTTCTTC; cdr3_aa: CASSRDRGGREQFF
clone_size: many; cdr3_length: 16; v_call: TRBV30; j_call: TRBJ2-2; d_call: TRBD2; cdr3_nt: TGTGCCTGGAGTCCTTGGGGGGGGGTGAGAACCGGGGAGCTGTTTTTT; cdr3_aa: CAWSPWGGVRTGELFF
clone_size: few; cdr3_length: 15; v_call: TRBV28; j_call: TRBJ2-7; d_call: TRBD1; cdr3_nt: TGTGCCTCCTTCGCTCCGGGACAGAGCTCCTACGAGCAGTACTTC; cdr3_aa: CASFAPGQSSYEQYF
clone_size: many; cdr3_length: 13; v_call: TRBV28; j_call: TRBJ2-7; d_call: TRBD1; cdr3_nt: TGTGCCAGCAGAGGGGGCGCCGTAAACGAGCAGTACTTC; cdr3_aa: CASRGGAVNEQYF
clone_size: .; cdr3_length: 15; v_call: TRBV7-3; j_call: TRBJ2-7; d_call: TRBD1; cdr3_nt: TGTGCCAGCAGTCAACCTCCGACAGGGTACTACGAGCAGTACTTC; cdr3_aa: CASSQPPTGYYEQYF
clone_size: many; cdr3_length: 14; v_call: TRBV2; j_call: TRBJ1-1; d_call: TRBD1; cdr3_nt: TGTGCCAGCAGTTCCGACAGGGCGATCACTGAAGCTTTCTTT; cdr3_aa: CASSSDRAITEAFF
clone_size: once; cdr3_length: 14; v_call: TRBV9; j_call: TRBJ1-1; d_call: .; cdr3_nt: TGTGCCAGCAGCGTAGCATATCGGAACACTGAAGCTTTCTTT; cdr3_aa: CASSVAYRNTEAFF
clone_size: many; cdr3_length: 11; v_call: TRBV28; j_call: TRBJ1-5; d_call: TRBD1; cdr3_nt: TGTGCCACTAGGACAGGTCCTCCCCAGCATTTT; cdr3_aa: CATRTGPPQHF
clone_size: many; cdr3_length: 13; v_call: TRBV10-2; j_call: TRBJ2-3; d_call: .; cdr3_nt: TGCGCCAGCAGGGACCTCCCCACAGATACGCAGTATTTT; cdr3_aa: CASRDLPTDTQYF
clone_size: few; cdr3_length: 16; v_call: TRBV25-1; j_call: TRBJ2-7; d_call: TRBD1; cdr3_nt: TGTGCCAGCAGTGACCCCGGGACAGGGATGCGCAACGAGCAGTACTTC; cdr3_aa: CASSDPGTGMRNEQYF
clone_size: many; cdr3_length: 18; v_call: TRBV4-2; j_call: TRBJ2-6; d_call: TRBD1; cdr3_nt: TGTGCCAGCAGCCAAACCGGGACAGCCATCTCTGGGGCCAACGTCCTGACTTTC; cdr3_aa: CASSQTGTAISGANVLTF
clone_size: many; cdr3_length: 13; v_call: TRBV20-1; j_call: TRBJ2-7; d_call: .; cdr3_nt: TGCAGTGCTCTGGGGGGAAGCTCCTACGAGCAGTACTTC; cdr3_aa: CSALGGSSYEQYF
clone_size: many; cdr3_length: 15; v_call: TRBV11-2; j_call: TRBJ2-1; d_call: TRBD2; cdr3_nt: TGTGCCAGCAGCCAAGCGGGACCCTCAGGGCATGAGCAGTTCTTC; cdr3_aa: CASSQAGPSGHEQFF
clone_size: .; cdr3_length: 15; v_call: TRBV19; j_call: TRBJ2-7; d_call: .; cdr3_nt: TGTGCCAGTAGTATGGGGCCAGCTATAACCTACGAGCAGTACTTC; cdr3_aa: CASSMGPAITYEQYF
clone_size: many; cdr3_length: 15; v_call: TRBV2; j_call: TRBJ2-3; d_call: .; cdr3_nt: TGTGCCAGCAGTAGGGGGACCGCCCGGGGGGATACGCAGTATTTT; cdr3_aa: CASSRGTARGDTQYF
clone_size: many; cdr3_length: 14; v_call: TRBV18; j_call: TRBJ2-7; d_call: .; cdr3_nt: TGTGCCAGCTCACCACGAGTGGGGGACTACGAGCAGTACTTC; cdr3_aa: CASSPRVGDYEQYF
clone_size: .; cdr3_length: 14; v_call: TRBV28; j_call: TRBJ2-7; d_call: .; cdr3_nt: TGTGCCAGCAGACAAGTCGGGCTACCGGAGCAGCAGTACTTC; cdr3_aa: CASRQVGLPEQQYF
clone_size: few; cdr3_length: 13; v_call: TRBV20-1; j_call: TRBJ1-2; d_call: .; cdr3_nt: TGCAGTGCTAGAGCAGGGTCAAGCTATGGCTACACCTTC; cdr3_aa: CSARAGSSYGYTF
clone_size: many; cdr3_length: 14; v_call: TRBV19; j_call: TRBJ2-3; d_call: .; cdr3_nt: TGTGCCAGTAGTAAGCAGGGCCGCACAGATACGCAGTATTTT; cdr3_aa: CASSKQGRTDTQYF
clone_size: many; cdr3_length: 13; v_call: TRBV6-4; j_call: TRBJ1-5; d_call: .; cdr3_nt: TGTGCCAGCAGTGACTCGAGCAATCAGCCCCAGCATTTT; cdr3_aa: CASSDSSNQPQHF
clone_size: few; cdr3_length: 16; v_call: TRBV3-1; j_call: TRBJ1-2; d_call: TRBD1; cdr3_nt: TGTGCCAGCAGCCAAGATAGGACAGGAAGGGGATATGGCTACACCTTC; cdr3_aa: CASSQDRTGRGYGYTF
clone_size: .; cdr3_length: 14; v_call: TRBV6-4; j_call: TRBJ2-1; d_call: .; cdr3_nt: TGTGCCAGCAACCCTCCGGCTGTCCACAATGAGCAGTTCTTC; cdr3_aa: CASNPPAVHNEQFF
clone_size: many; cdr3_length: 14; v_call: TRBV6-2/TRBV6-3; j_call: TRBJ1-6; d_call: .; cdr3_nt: TGTGCCAGGAGGGGGGGTCAGGGTGGCTCACCCCTCCACTTT; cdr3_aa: CARRGGQGGSPLHF
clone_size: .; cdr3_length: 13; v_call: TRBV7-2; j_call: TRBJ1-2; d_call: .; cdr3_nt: TGTGCCAGCAGCTTCTTCCAGGGAAACGGCTACACCTTC; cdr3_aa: CASSFFQGNGYTF
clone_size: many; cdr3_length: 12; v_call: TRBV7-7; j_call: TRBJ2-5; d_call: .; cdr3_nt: TGTGCCAGCAGCTTATTACCCGAGACCCAGTACTTC; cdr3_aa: CASSLLPETQYF
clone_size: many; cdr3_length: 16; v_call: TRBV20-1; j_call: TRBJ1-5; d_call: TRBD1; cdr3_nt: TGCAGTGCTAGGAGGAGGTCAGGGGGCCTTAATCAGCCCCAGCATTTT; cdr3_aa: CSARRRSGGLNQPQHF
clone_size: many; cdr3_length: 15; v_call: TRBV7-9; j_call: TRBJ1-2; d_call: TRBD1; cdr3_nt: TGTGCCAGCAGCTTAGGGACAGGAGATCGGTATGGCTACACCTTC; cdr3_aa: CASSLGTGDRYGYTF
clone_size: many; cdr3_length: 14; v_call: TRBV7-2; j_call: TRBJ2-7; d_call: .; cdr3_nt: TGTGCCAGCAGCCCGTCCAGGGGAAACTACGAGCAGTACTTC; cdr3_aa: CASSPSRGNYEQYF
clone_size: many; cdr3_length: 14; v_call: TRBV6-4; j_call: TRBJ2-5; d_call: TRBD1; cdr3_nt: TGTGCCAGCAGTGACTCACCAGGGGGAGAGACCCAGTACTTC; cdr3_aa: CASSDSPGGETQYF
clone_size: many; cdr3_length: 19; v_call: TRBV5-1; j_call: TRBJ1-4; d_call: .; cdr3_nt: TGCGCCAGCAGCTTGGCTGAAGAAAACCGGGTACCCCCTAATGAAAAACTGTTTTTT; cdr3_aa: CASSLAEENRVPPNEKLFF
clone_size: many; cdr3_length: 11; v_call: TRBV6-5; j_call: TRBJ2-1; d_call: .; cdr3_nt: TGTGCCAGCAGTTCTCTTAATGAGCAGTTCTTC; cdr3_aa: CASSSLNEQFF
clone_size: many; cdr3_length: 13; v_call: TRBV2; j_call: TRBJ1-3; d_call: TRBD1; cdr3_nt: TGTGCCAGCAGGACAGGGGGCGGAAACACCATATATTTT; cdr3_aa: CASRTGGGNTIYF
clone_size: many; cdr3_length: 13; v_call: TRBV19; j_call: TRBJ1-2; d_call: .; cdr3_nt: TGTGCCAGTGGAAAATCGGCAATCTATGGCTACACCTTC; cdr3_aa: CASGKSAIYGYTF
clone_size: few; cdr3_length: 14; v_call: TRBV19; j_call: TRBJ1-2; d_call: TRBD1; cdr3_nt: TGTGCCAGTAGTCGGACAGGGACCTACTATGGCTACACCTTC; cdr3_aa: CASSRTGTYYGYTF